Below, 20 T cell receptor beta chains from the same sample are listed, as sequenced in a study of post-analysis software for immune sequencing data. General study findings and limits: Controls had lower frequencies than patients of roughly five TRBV segments, which included TRBV5-6, TRBV5-1 and TRBV20-1.

Which antigens these TCRs recognize remains unknown. Researchers reported that TCR beta cDNA libraries carried unique molecular identifiers. TCRdb re-analysed the PCR reads in MiXCR, keeping a single row per CDR3 protein. The sample lists 450,000 to 700,000 distinct CDR3 sequences, roughly two fifths occurring once. What was sequenced was blood. The receptors originated from a girl aged 5-17 years with multiple sclerosis.

This clonotype was picked up a small number of times. One end of the junction does not line up with germline, which may come from a read error. The rearrangement links TRBV6-5 to TRBJ2-4; a possible D gene is TRBD1 (6 bases). This CDR3 is built from 16 residues. Germline V gene lookup returns CDR1 MNHEY and CDR2 SVGAGI. CDR3 in DNA: TGTGCCAGCGGTTACGACAGGATTCTAGCCAAAAACATTCAGTACTTC. This codes for CASGYDRILAKNIQYF.

This chain links TRBV10-3 with TRBJ2-3, with 10 bases fitting TRBD2. J gave up 2 bases and V 5 bases, and 7 bases lay outside the gene matches. The CDR3 contains 16 residues. The germline V gene has CDR1 ENHRY and CDR2 SYGVKD. The CDR3 nucleotides are TGTGCCATCAGTACGAGCGGGGGGGCGAACACAGATACGCAGTATTTT. This encodes CAISTSGGANTDTQYF.

The gene calls are TRBV7-3 and TRBJ2-1; 7 bases align to TRBD2. Germline lookup yields CDR1 SGHTA and CDR2 FQGTGA. The length of the CDR3 is 17 residues. Trimming at V came to 5 bases and at J to 3 bases, leaving 13 bases not matched to a gene. The CDR3 spells CASSLVPGGTLYNEQFF. The CDR3 region has the DNA TGTGCCAGCAGCCTTGTGCCGGGAGGAACACTCTACAATGAGCAGTTCTTC.

The genes are TRBV20-1 and TRBJ1-5, with TRBD1 identical over 8 bases. The CDR3 totals 15 residues. The ends lost 6 bases at V and 0 bases at J; junction bases unmatched: 7. Germline values: CDR1 DFQATT, CDR2 SNEGSKA (reference sequence). The DNA for the CDR3 is TGCAGTGCGTATCAGGGGGCCGGTAGCAATCAGCCCCAGCATTTT. This encodes CSAYQGAGSNQPQHF.

This clonotype was seen a few times. The rearrangement joins TRBV20-1 to TRBJ2-5, with a tentative D call TRBD2 (6 bases). The CDR3 runs to 13 residues. Germline V gene lookup returns CDR1 DFQATT and CDR2 SNEGSKA (reference sequence). The V end lost 5 bases, the J end lost 5 bases, and 15 bases lay between the germline ends. CDR3 DNA: TGCAGTGCTTCGGGGGTTACACGGGAGACCCAGTACTTC. It specifies CSASGVTRETQYF.

Only a few counts were recorded for this clonotype. This chain links TRBV4-1 with TRBJ2-7; no firm D call. Trimming took off 1 base at V and 6 bases at J, with 10 bases between the two ends. CDR1 is MGHRA, CDR2 YSYEKL, per germline. CDR3 length equals 13 residues. Here the CDR3 reads CASSQGGWGEQYF. CDR3 DNA sequence: TGCGCCAGCAGCCAAGGTGGGTGGGGCGAGCAGTACTTC.

This clonotype was counted between two and nine times. V and J are TRBV12-3 or TRBV12-4 and TRBJ2-5; 10 bases agree with TRBD2. The CDR3 extends over 15 amino acids. J was trimmed by 5 bases and V by 2 bases; bases with no gene match: 5. CDR3 sequence: CASSLSAGGVETQYF. As DNA, the CDR3 is TGTGCCAGCAGTTTATCAGCGGGGGGGGTGGAGACCCAGTACTTC.

The chain has TRBV20-1 and TRBJ1-2; TRBD1 matches at 10 bases. CDR3 length: 15 amino acids. V shed 2 bases and J 6 bases; nucleotides not matched to a gene: 9. Looked up from germline, CDR1 is DFQATT and CDR2 is SNEGSKA (reference sequence). The CDR3 loop reads CSARSGTGAGNGYTF. The CDR3 DNA follows: TGCAGTGCTAGATCTGGGACAGGGGCTGGGAATGGCTACACCTTC.

The table lists this clonotype with a few counts. The chain links TRBV5-6 to TRBJ1-1, with a possible D match to TRBD1 (5 bases). Germline CDR1 and CDR2: SGHDT and YYEEEE. The CDR3 runs to 15 residues. Trimming cost V 0 bases and J 1 base, with 10 bases left between them. CDR3: CASSLEGRRNTEAFF. CDR3 DNA sequence: TGTGCCAGCAGCTTGGAGGGACGGCGGAACACTGAAGCTTTCTTT.

The rearrangement uses TRBV3-1 and TRBJ2-3; D remains unclear. From germline, CDR1 is LGHDT and CDR2 YNNKEL (reference sequence). Deletions cut 5 bases from V and 1 base from J, with 13 bases between. This CDR3 spans 15 amino acids. The CDR3 is CASSIRAQRTDTQYF. The CDR3 DNA reads as TGTGCCAGCAGCATCCGGGCCCAGCGCACAGATACGCAGTATTTT.

This sequence joins TRBV18 and TRBJ2-7; the match to TRBD1 covers 9 bases. Losses at the gene ends were 5 bases for V and 1 base for J; bases not matched to a gene: 6. Germline V gives CDR1 KGHSH, CDR2 LQKENI. The CDR3 is 15 amino acids. The CDR3 here is CASSFRDRASYEQYF. CDR3 bases: TGTGCCAGCTCATTCCGGGACAGGGCGTCCTACGAGCAGTACTTC.

J is TRBJ1-6 and V is TRBV12-3 or TRBV12-4; 9 bases agree with TRBD1. This CDR3 spans 14 amino acids. V shed 6 bases and J 7 bases; nucleotides not matched to a gene: 4. This chain's CDR3 is CASRRDRDNSPLHF. CDR3 DNA: TGTGCCAGCAGACGGGACAGGGACAATTCACCCCTCCACTTT.

The CDR3 region is CASSYQGANEKLFF. The CDR3 DNA reads as TGCGCCAGCAGCTACCAGGGTGCTAATGAAAAACTGTTTTTT. The chain recombines TRBV5-1 with TRBJ1-4, with D maybe TRBD1 (5 bases). The CDR3 is 14 amino acids. Trimming shortened V by 3 bases and J by 3 bases, and 9 bases separated the two germline ends. Per germline, CDR1 SGHRS and CDR2 YFSETQ. Based on the CDR3 plus reference TRBV5-1 and TRBJ1-4, the full variable domain is KAGVTQTPRYLIKTRGQQVTLSCSPISGHRSVSWYQQTPGQGLQFLFEYFSETQRNKGNFPGRFSGRQFSNSRSEMNVSTLELGDSALYLCASSYQGANEKLFFGSGTQLSVL.

This clonotype was detected once. The chain uses TRBV10-3 and TRBJ2-4; 8 bases are shared with TRBD1. This CDR3 spans 15 amino acids. The ends lost 4 bases at V and 13 bases at J; junction bases unmatched: 15. CDR1 and CDR2 from the germline V gene are ENHRY and SYGVKD. CDR3 bases: TGTGCCATCAGTGGACAGGGGACCACCTACAATGAGCAGTACTTC. This translates into CAISGQGTTYNEQYF.

This clonotype was found a few times. The rearrangement joins TRBV20-1 to TRBJ2-1; 11 nucleotides agree with TRBD2. CDR3 size: 15 residues. The germline CDR1 and CDR2 sequences are DFQATT and SNEGSKA (reference sequence). V was clipped by 0 bases and J by 6 bases; unmatched bases: 4. The CDR3 DNA reads as TGCAGTGCTAGAGATGGTCTAGCGGGGGGCAATGAGCAGTTCTTC. This encodes CSARDGLAGGNEQFF.

This rearrangement joins TRBV5-5 to TRBJ2-5, with D uncertain. Deletions cut 0 bases from V and 3 bases from J, with 9 bases between. CDR1 SGHKS and CDR2 YYEKEE come from the germline V gene (reference sequence). The CDR3 loop spans 14 amino acids. CDR3 sequence reads: CASSLEQFKETQYF. Written as DNA, the CDR3 is TGTGCCAGCAGCTTGGAACAGTTTAAAGAGACCCAGTACTTC.

The CDR3: CASSSRTGLAKNIQYF. CDR3 DNA sequence: TGTGCCAGCAGCTCGCGGACAGGGTTAGCCAAAAACATTCAGTACTTC. The chain couples TRBV7-2 to TRBJ2-4, with 8 bases identical to TRBD1. This CDR3 spans 16 amino acids. Germline V gives CDR1 SGHTA, CDR2 FQGNSA. V shed 4 bases, J shed 0 bases, and the junction held 5 bases outside the gene matches.

This clonotype was counted a few times. V is TRBV12-3 or TRBV12-4 and J is TRBJ2-3; maybe TRBD2 (5 bases). The CDR3 has 15 residues. V lost 0 bases, J lost 3 bases, and 10 bases lay in between. The CDR3 loop reads CASSLAGRVTDTQYF. CDR3 coding DNA: TGTGCCAGCAGTTTAGCGGGGAGAGTTACAGATACGCAGTATTTT.

The rearrangement uses TRBV29-1 and TRBJ2-1; 7 bases are shared with TRBD2. V shed 7 bases and J 0 bases; nucleotides not matched to a gene: 15. The V gene's germline CDR1 is SQVTM and CDR2 ANQGSEA. This CDR3 has 17 residues. The CDR3: CSGGGLEVDDSYNEQFF. CDR3 bases: TGCAGCGGGGGGGGACTGGAGGTGGACGACTCCTACAATGAGCAGTTCTTC.

The chain combines TRBV7-8 with TRBJ2-7, with unresolved D. CDR3 length: 15 amino acids. Germline CDR1 is SGHVS and CDR2 is FQNEAQ. V lost 0 bases and J lost 4, with 13 bases in between. The CDR3 sequence is CASSLAFGGVYEQYF. In DNA form, the CDR3 reads TGTGCCAGCAGCTTAGCTTTCGGTGGGGTGTACGAGCAGTACTTC.